This T cell receptor (beta chain) originates from a study of T-cell memory formation after mild COVID-19 (dated by TCRdb to the early 2020s). Study-wide context: TCR sequence clusters from the two donors were found to be largely donor specific. Two young, previously healthy adult volunteers, one female and one male, were included in the cohort. In two donors, T-cell clones that expanded and contracted after mild COVID-19 were followed by sequencing TCRalpha and TCRbeta repertoires longitudinally. Overall study outcomes, separate from this receptor: Clones that contracted from day 15 to 85 showed balanced CD4/CD8 phenotypes, whereas a second wave of clones that expanded from day 15 to 37 leaned towards CD4+. SARS-CoV-2 specificity was not confirmed for the second-wave clones peaking on day 37. The study covered only two mild cases, and larger cohorts including severe cases with pre-infection samples were considered necessary. Some responding clones were detected in pre-infection memory, suggesting pre-existing cross-reactive memory T cells joined the SARS-CoV-2 response. Contracting CD4+ clones appeared mostly in the CM and EM memory subsets, whereas CD8+ clones were enriched in EMRA.

PBMCs were isolated by Ficoll-Paque density gradient centrifugation. The listed sequencing device is Illumina NovaSeq 6000. cDNA libraries for TCRalpha and TCRbeta were prepared by 5'RACE using constant-segment primers, with sample barcodes and unique molecular identifiers added. Trizol reagent was used to extract RNA from every sample. Amplification of the libraries took two PCR steps, and the second step added a second sample barcode plus Illumina TruSeq adapters. Sequencing of the libraries was done on an Illumina NovaSeq, producing 2 x 150 bp paired-end reads. In the paper's pipeline: The reads were demultiplexed and collapsed into UMI-guided consensus sequences using migec v1.2.7. Using mixcr v2.1.11, UMI consensuses were aligned to TRA and TRB V and J templates and then assembled into clonotypes. A clonotype was counted as expanded or contracted only if both edgeR and NoisET called the change significant, with noise models trained on biological replicates. For edgeR calls, the cutoffs were a false discovery rate-adjusted p below 0.01 and a log2 fold-change threshold of 1. As an exploratory analysis of dynamics, max-normalized trajectories of the 1000 most abundant clonotypes were examined by PCA with hierarchical clustering. Each responding clone was given a CD4 or CD8 phenotype based on the CD4+ and CD8+ repertoires, which had been sequenced separately. TCRdb trimmed the raw reads at Q25, called clones with MiXCR and kept productive beta chains. For every CDR3 protein sequence, its rows merge into one entry that carries the most common genes and DNA. The V and J calls and clone size come from TCRdb's table, not from the authors' own analysis. This sample is represented by a few hundred thousand distinct CDR3 sequences; approximately 15% of them were singletons. The leading ten clones occupy approximately 22% of the sample.

As for this clonotype: There is no known antigen for this receptor. No base quality information exists; no much larger clone differs at one position.

The CDR3 starts with the cysteine, ends with the phenylalanine, and has 15 residues. Just CDR3 DNA is preserved here, 45 bases in frame from base 1. Relative to germline, V is 2 bases shorter and J is 0 bases shorter, with 12 bases between their ends. Sequences SGHNT (CDR1) and YYREEE (CDR2) are obtained from the germline V gene (reference sequence). The source of this sequence is a man younger than 30 who had mild COVID-19 (a few samples of this study predate the infection). The sample titles of this study are shuffled in the database, so cell type and time point are left out; the donor was told from shared clones. The chain was built from TRBV5-4 and TRBJ2-7, with the D call perhaps TRBD1 or TRBD2, each one matching 5 bases. Input material: PBMCs or a T cell subset sorted from them (not recorded which). The sequence in DNA is TGTGCCAGCAGCTTTAAGGGACGGAGCTCCTACGAGCAGTACTTC. It translates as CASSFKGRSSYEQYF. The full variable domain, with segments outside the CDR3 supplied by the reference TRBV5-4 and TRBJ2-7 proteins, appears as ETGVTQSPTHLIKTRGQQVTLRCSSQSGHNTVSWYQQALGQGPQFIFQYYREEENGRGNFPPRFSGLQFPNYSSELNVNALELDDSALYLCASSFKGRSSYEQYFGPGTRLTVT.